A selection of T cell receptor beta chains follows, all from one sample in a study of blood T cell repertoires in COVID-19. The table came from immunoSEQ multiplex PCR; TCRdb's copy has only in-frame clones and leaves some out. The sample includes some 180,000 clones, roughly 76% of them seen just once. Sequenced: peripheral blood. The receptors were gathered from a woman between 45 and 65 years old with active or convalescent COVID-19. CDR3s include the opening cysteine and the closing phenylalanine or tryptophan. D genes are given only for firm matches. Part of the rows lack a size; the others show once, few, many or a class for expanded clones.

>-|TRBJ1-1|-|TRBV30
TGTGCCTGGAGTGTAGCCCAGGGGACCACTGAAGCTTTCTTT
CAWSVAQGTTEAFF
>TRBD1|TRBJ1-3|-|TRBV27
TGTGCCAGCAGAGGACAGGGGGGAAACACCATATATTTT
CASRGQGGNTIYF
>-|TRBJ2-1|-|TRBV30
TGTGCCTGGAGTGTAACAGGAGTCAACAAGCCTGAGCAGTTCTTC
CAWSVTGVNKPEQFF
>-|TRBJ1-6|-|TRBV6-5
TGTGCCAGCAGTAAGAGACGACAGGAAAATTCACCCCTCCACTTT
CASSKRRQENSPLHF
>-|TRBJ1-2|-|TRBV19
TGTGCCAGTAGCTTCAATGGGGTTGTTCGACAGGTCCTCTATGGCTACACCTTC
CASSFNGVVRQVLYGYTF
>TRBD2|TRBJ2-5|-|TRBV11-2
TGTGCCAGCAGCTTGGGGGGGTTCCAAGAGACCCAGTACTTC
CASSLGGFQETQYF
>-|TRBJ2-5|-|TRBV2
TGTGCCAGCCAAGCGGAGACGCAAGAGACCCAGTACTTC
CASQAETQETQYF
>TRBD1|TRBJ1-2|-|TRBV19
TGTGCCAGTAGTGGGGCCGGCAGGGGGATGTATGGCTACACCTTC
CASSGAGRGMYGYTF
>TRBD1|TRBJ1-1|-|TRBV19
TGTGCCAGTAGTCGAGTACCGGGACAGTCGAACACTGAAGCTTTCTTT
CASSRVPGQSNTEAFF
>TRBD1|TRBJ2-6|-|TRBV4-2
TGTGCCAGCAGCCAAGTAGGGACAGCCTCCTCTGGGGCCAACGTCCTGACTTTC
CASSQVGTASSGANVLTF
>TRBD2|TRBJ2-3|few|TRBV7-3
TGTGCCAGCAGCTTTTTCTGGCGGGAGGGCCGAGGTATCAACACAGATACGCAGTATTTT
CASSFFWREGRGINTDTQYF
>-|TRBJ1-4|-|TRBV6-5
TGTGCCAGCAGTTACTCGACCGGACAGATCAATGAAAAACTGTTTTTT
CASSYSTGQINEKLFF
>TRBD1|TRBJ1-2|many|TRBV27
TGTGCCAGCAGTTGGGGGACAGGGGATCTCCTACCCTATGGCTACACCTTC
CASSWGTGDLLPYGYTF
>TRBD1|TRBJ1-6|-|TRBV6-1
TGTGCCAGCAGTGAACCGGGACAGGGGATGAGCTCCTATAATTCACCCCTCCACTTT
CASSEPGQGMSSYNSPLHF
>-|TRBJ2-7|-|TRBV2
TGTGCCAGCAGTGGCTTTACAGGGAGCGAGCAGTACTTC
CASSGFTGSEQYF
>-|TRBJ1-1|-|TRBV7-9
TGTGCCAGCAGCTTAGACTCCGCAAGCACTGAAGCTTTCTTT
CASSLDSASTEAFF
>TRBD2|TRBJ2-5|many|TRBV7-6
TGTGCCAGCAGCTTGGGGGCCCTAGCGGGCCAAGAGACCCAGTACTTC
CASSLGALAGQETQYF
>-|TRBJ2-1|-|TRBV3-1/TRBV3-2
TGTGCCAGCAGCCCTACTCCTCTTTCCTACAATGAGCAGTTCTTC
CASSPTPLSYNEQFF
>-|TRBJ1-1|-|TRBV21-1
TGTGCCAGCAGCCCCCGGACAGGGGGGAACACTGAAGCTTTCTTT
CASSPRTGGNTEAFF
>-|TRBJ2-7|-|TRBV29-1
TGCAGCGTTCGGGGGACAGCCTACGAGCAGTACTTC
CSVRGTAYEQYF
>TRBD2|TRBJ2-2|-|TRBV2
TGTGCCACATCACTAGCGGGGGCCGGGGAGCTGTTTTTT
CATSLAGAGELFF
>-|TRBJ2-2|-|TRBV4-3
TGCGCCAGCAGCCCGGACAACGTCGGGGAGCTGTTTTTT
CASSPDNVGELFF
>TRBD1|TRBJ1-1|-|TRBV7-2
TGTGCCAGCAGCGAAGAACAGGGGATCACTGAAGCTTTCTTT
CASSEEQGITEAFF
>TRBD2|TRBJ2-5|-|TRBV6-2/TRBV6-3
TGTGCCAGCAGTTACGGGACTAGCGGGAAAAGGACCCAGTACTTC
CASSYGTSGKRTQYF
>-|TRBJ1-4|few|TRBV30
TGTGCCTGGAGACTCAATGAAAAACTGTTTTTT
CAWRLNEKLFF
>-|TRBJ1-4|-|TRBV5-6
TGTGCCAGCAGCACGGTGACAGGATATAATGAAAAACTGTTTTTT
CASSTVTGYNEKLFF
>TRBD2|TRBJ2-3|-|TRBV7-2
TGTGCCAGCAGCCTCCGACTAGCGGGGAGCACAGATACGCAGTATTTT
CASSLRLAGSTDTQYF
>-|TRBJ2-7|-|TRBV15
TGTGCCACCAGCGTCGGACTCTCCTACGAGCAGTACTTC
CATSVGLSYEQYF
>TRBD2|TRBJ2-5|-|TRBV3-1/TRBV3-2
TGTGCCAGCAGCCAGTCGACTAGCGGGAGGGCCAAGGAGACCCAGTACTTC
CASSQSTSGRAKETQYF
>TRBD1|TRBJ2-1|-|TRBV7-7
TGTGCTAGCAGCTTAGGAGTTGGGACAGGGGACAATGAGCAGTTCTTC
CASSLGVGTGDNEQFF
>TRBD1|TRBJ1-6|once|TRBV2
TGTGCCAGCGGGCCAGGGGGTTCACCCCTCCACTTT
CASGPGGSPLHF
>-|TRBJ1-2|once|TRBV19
TGTGCCAGTAGTATGAACAGGGCAGACTATGGCTACACCTTC
CASSMNRADYGYTF
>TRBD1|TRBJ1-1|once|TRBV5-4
TGTGCCAGCAGCCTGGACAGGGGGGAAAGTACTGAAGCTTTCTTT
CASSLDRGESTEAFF
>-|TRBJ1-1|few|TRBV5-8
TGTGCCAGCAGCTTGGTAGCTGCTGAAGCTTTCTTT
CASSLVAAEAFF